The 10 T cell receptor beta chains below were found in one sample sequenced in a study of blood T cells in healthy people across ages. Alongside a J-beta primer mix, a sample-barcoded 5' primer served in a second PCR lasting about 7 to 11 cycles. TCRdb independently ran MiXCR on the 5' RACE reads; one entry per CDR3 protein. The sample holds hundreds of thousands of distinct CDR3 sequences, about half seen once. The sequenced sample was blood. The receptors come from an older woman in good health.

The chain carries TRBV12-3 or TRBV12-4 and TRBJ2-7; no clear D. The CDR3 contains 14 residues. V dropped 8 bases and J dropped 4 bases, with 18 bases sitting between them. The CDR3 nucleotides are TGTGCCAGCGGGCCTGGTCCGAACCAATACGAGCAGTACTTC. Translation: CASGPGPNQYEQYF.

Regarding this clonotype: Mismatch with germline at one junction end may stem from a read error. This rearrangement joins TRBV11-2 to TRBJ2-1; 9 nucleotides match TRBD1. The CDR3 consists of 14 residues. Per the germline V gene, CDR1 is SGHAT and CDR2 is FQNNGV. The CDR3 nucleotides read TGTACCAGCAGTTTACCGGGACAGGGCCATGAGCAGTTCTTC. As protein: CTSSLPGQGHEQFF.

This chain links TRBV28 with TRBJ2-3; tentatively, D is TRBD1 or TRBD2 (5 bases each). Per germline, CDR1 MDHEN and CDR2 SYDVKM. Between the trimmed V and J ends, which lost 6 bases and 6 bases, there was a span of 19 bases. The CDR3 length is 15 residues. The CDR3 reads CASRPLGPGTDTQYF. The CDR3 region has the DNA TGTGCCAGCAGACCTCTGGGACCAGGGACCGATACGCAGTATTTT.

This chain links TRBV10-3 with TRBJ2-7; tentative D call: TRBD2 (6 bases). V was cut by 3 bases and J by 3 bases, with 21 bases left in between. Per germline, CDR1 ENHRY and CDR2 SYGVKD. The CDR3 contains 17 residues. The CDR3 DNA reads TGTGCCATCAGTGATGGGCCTAGCGAACCCATGGACTACGAGCAGTACTTC. Translating it yields CAISDGPSEPMDYEQYF.

This clonotype was detected a few times. Here the CDR3 DNA reads TGCAGCGTTGAATTAGGAGGGCCGAGCTCCTACAATGAGCAGTTCTTC. It codes for CSVELGGPSSYNEQFF. This sequence joins TRBV29-1 and TRBJ2-1, with D tentatively TRBD2 (6 bases). Per the germline V gene, CDR1 is SQVTM and CDR2 is ANQGSEA. Trimming took 2 bases from V and 0 from J, leaving 14 bases between them. This CDR3 is 16 amino acids long.

The chain uses TRBV6-5 and TRBJ2-5; perhaps TRBD2 as D (7 bases). Trimming shortened V by 2 bases and J by 1 base, and 17 bases separated the two germline ends. This CDR3 region has 17 residues. Per the germline V gene, CDR1 is MNHEY and CDR2 is SVGAGI. The CDR3: CASSYTYFGGPQETQYF. The DNA of the CDR3 is TGTGCCAGCAGTTACACCTATTTCGGGGGGCCCCAAGAGACCCAGTACTTC.

The V and J genes are TRBV2 and TRBJ2-7, with 14 bases lining up with TRBD2. This CDR3 has 16 residues. Germline V gives CDR1 SNHLY, CDR2 FYNNEI. V was clipped by 11 bases and J by 7 bases; unmatched bases: 16. Here the CDR3 DNA reads TGTGCCGGCACTACAGGGACTAGCGGGAGTCAGATAGAGCAGTACTTC. Its protein is CAGTTGTSGSQIEQYF.

This clonotype has a single count. The chain links TRBV7-9 to TRBJ2-2; D ambiguous. Germline V gene lookup returns CDR1 SEHNR and CDR2 FQNEAQ (reference sequence). This CDR3 contains 16 residues. The ends were cut back, 3 bases at V and 2 bases at J, with 13 bases in the middle. The CDR3 bases are TGTGCCAGCAGCTTTTCCGGGTCGAGTAACACCGGGGAGCTGTTTTTT. This sequence encodes CASSFSGSSNTGELFF.

The rearrangement joins TRBV6-2 or TRBV6-3 to TRBJ2-1; 7 bases line up with TRBD2. With 6 bases clipped from V and 6 bases from J, the junction kept 11 bases outside the gene matches. There are 15 residues in the CDR3. Germline values: CDR1 MNHEY, CDR2 SVGEGT. The CDR3 DNA sequence: TGTGCCAGCAGCCCACTTGTGGGAGGGCGCAATGAGCAGTTCTTC. It translates to CASSPLVGGRNEQFF.

This clonotype came up a few times. The chain employs TRBV29-1 and TRBJ1-1, with D perhaps TRBD1 (6 bases). CDR1 is SQVTM, CDR2 ANQGSEA, per germline. This CDR3 region has 13 residues. V dropped 4 bases and J dropped 5 bases, with 14 bases sitting between them. The CDR3: CSVAVDRGTEAFF. The CDR3 DNA reads TGCAGCGTTGCAGTGGACAGAGGGACTGAAGCTTTCTTT.